This TCR beta chain comes out of a study of T cell responses to AZD1222 COVID-19 vaccine. Study summary: Pooled samples include second doses given at about 4 or 12 weeks. Broader study findings: It should be noted that donors were predominantly white British and more often female, and clonal diversity was possibly underestimated. At study baseline, merely five or six AZD1222 recipients were seropositive. Spike regions recognized by vaccine-associated CD4 TCRs spanned the protein, led by 160-218 and 743-854.

CDR3 size: 14 residues. Per germline, CDR1 MDHEN and CDR2 SYDVKM. V lost 5 bases and J lost 0, with 9 bases in between. The repertoire was sequenced with immunoSEQ multiplex PCR; TCRdb's copy has only in-frame clones and lacks some. Counted here are fewer than 150,000 clones, around 92% occurring once; the ten biggest clones make up 13% to 15%. In regard to this clone: Its target is unknown.

Here the sequenced sample was peripheral blood, taken on day 0 of AZD1222 vaccination. The chain has TRBV28 and TRBJ2-3, with D maybe TRBD2 (5 bases). This sequence originates from an adult in good health. In DNA form, the CDR3 reads TGTGCCAGCAGTCGTCGGACTAGCACAGATACGCAGTATTTT. Its translation: CASSRRTSTDTQYF.